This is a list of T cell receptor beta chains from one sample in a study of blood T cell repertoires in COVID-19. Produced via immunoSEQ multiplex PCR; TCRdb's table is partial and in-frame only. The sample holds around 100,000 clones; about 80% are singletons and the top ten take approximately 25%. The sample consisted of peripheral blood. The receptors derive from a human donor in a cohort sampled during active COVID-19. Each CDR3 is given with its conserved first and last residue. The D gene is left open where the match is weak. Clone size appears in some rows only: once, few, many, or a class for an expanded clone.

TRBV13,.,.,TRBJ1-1,CASSLRGNTEAFF,TGTGCCAGCAGCTTAAGGGGGAACACTGAAGCTTTCTTT
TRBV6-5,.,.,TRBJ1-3,CASSLRESSGNTIYF,TGTGCCAGCAGTTTGAGGGAGAGCTCTGGAAACACCATATATTTT
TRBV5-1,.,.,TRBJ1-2,CASSLDGGYGYTF,TGCGCCAGCAGCTTGGATGGGGGGTATGGCTACACCTTC
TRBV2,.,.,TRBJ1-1,CASSEEGIMNTEAFF,TGTGCCAGCAGTGAGGAGGGAATCATGAACACTGAAGCTTTCTTT
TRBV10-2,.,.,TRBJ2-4,CASKPQPVNRAKNIQYF,TGCGCCAGCAAACCCCAACCGGTAAACAGGGCCAAAAACATTCAGTACTTC
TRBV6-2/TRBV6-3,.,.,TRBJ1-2,CASSGGPDGPWGYTF,TGTGCCAGCAGTGGAGGGCCGGACGGCCCCTGGGGCTACACCTTC
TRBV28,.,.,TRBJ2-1,CASSLGVRDEQFF,TGTGCCAGCAGCCTTGGAGTACGCGATGAGCAGTTCTTC
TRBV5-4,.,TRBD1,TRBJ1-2,CASSPGSPDRNYYGYTF,TGTGCCAGCAGCCCCGGGTCCCCGGACAGGAATTACTATGGCTACACCTTC
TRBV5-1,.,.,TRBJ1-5,CASSPTDYSNQPQHF,TGCGCCAGCAGCCCCACTGATTATAGCAATCAGCCCCAGCATTTT
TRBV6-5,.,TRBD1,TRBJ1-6,CASSYQQGRSPLHF,TGTGCCAGCAGTTACCAACAGGGGCGCTCACCCCTCCACTTT
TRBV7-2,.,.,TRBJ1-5,CASSLGRQGFTQPQHF,TGTGCCAGCAGCTTAGGTAGGCAGGGGTTCACTCAGCCCCAGCATTTT
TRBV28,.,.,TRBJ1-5,CASSFGGLNQPQHF,TGTGCCAGCAGTTTTGGAGGCTTAAATCAGCCCCAGCATTTT
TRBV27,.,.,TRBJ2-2,CASSLSVRGGNTGELFF,TGTGCCAGCAGTTTATCTGTTAGGGGAGGGAACACCGGGGAGCTGTTTTTT
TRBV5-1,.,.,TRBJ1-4,CASSLSWGATNEKLFF,TGCGCCAGCAGCTTGTCTTGGGGGGCAACTAATGAAAAACTGTTTTTT
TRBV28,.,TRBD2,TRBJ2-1,CASRSSGSSYNEQFF,TGTGCCAGCAGGTCTAGCGGGAGCTCCTACAATGAGCAGTTCTTC
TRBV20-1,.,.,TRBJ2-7,CSAHPLREQYF,TGCAGTGCCCATCCTCTACGAGAGCAGTACTTC
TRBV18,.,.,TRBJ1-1,CASSPGWDMNTEAFF,TGTGCCAGCTCCCCAGGCTGGGACATGAACACTGAAGCTTTCTTT
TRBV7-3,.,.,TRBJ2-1,CASSFSGAYNEQFF,TGTGCCAGCAGCTTTTCAGGGGCCTACAATGAGCAGTTCTTC
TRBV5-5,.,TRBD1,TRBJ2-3,CASSLVHTGTGNTDTQYF,TGTGCCAGCAGCCTCGTACATACCGGGACAGGGAACACAGATACGCAGTATTTT
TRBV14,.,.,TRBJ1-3,CASSQDISGNTIYF,TGTGCCAGCAGCCAAGATATCTCTGGAAACACCATATATTTT
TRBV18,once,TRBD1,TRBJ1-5,CASSPPGQANQPQHF,TGTGCCAGCTCACCACCCGGACAGGCTAATCAGCCCCAGCATTTT
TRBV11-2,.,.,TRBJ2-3,CASSLWAGGSDTQYF,TGTGCCAGCAGCTTATGGGCAGGGGGGTCAGATACGCAGTATTTT
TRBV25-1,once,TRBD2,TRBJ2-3,CASSEGGTSGRRDTQYF,TGTGCCAGCAGTGAAGGGGGGACTAGCGGGAGAAGGGATACGCAGTATTTT
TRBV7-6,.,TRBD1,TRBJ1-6,CASSRAGTENSPLHF,TGTGCCAGCAGCCGCGCCGGGACAGAGAATTCACCCCTCCACTTT
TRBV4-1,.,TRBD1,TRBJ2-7,CASSRVGQGSSYEQYF,TGCGCCAGCAGCCGAGTAGGACAGGGGAGCTCCTACGAGCAGTACTTC
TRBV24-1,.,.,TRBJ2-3,CATSTSGRQYF,TGTGCCACCAGTACGTCCGGTAGGCAGTATTTT
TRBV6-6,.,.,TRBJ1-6,CASSYAEGNSPLHF,TGTGCCAGCAGTTACGCCGAGGGCAATTCACCCCTCCACTTT
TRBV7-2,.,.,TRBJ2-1,CASSKRGPNEQFF,TGTGCCAGCAGCAAAAGGGGTCCCAATGAGCAGTTCTTC
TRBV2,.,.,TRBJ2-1,CASSDEVSSYNEQFF,TGTGCCAGCAGTGATGAGGTTAGCTCCTACAATGAGCAGTTCTTC
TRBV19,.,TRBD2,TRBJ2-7,CASSIGSSGRAFEQYF,TGTGCCAGTAGTATAGGGTCTAGCGGGAGGGCCTTCGAGCAGTACTTC
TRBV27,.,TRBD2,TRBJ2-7,CASSLAGDYEQYF,TGTGCCAGCAGCCTAGCGGGAGACTACGAGCAGTACTTC
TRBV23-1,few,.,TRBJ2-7,CASSQSPQATYEQYF,TGCGCCAGCAGTCAATCCCCACAGGCAACCTACGAGCAGTACTTC
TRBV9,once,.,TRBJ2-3,CASSTLAGASDTQYF,TGTGCCAGCAGCACTCTTGCGGGGGCTTCAGATACGCAGTATTTT
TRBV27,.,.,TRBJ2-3,CASSLGLAGSDTQYF,TGTGCCAGCAGTTTGGGCCTAGCTGGATCAGATACGCAGTATTTT
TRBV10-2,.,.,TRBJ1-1,CASRPFGGSTEAFF,TGCGCCAGCAGGCCCTTCGGGGGGAGCACTGAAGCTTTCTTT
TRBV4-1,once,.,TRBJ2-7,CASSQDPQGSDEQYF,TGCGCCAGCAGCCAAGACCCGCAGGGGTCCGACGAGCAGTACTTC
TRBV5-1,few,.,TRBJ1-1,CASSYQATGGGEAFF,TGCGCCAGCAGCTACCAAGCGACGGGTGGTGGTGAAGCTTTCTTT
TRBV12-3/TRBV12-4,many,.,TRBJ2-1,CASSDQGYEQFF,TGTGCCAGCAGTGACCAGGGATATGAGCAGTTCTTC
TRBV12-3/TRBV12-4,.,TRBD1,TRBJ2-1,CASSLRGQLEQFF,TGTGCCAGCAGTTTACGGGGACAGCTTGAGCAGTTCTTC
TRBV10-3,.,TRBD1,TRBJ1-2,CAISGLQGNYGYTF,TGTGCCATCAGTGGGCTACAGGGGAACTATGGCTACACCTTC
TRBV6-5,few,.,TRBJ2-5,CASRATGEETQYF,TGTGCCAGCAGGGCGACCGGGGAAGAGACCCAGTACTTC
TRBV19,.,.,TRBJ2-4,CASSIALRTVGSIQYF,TGTGCCAGTAGTATAGCGTTGCGGACCGTTGGGAGCATTCAGTACTTC
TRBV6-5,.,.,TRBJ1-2,CASSYGRGYGYTF,TGTGCCAGCAGTTATGGCCGGGGGTATGGCTACACCTTC
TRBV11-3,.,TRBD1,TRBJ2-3,CASREDRGTDTQYF,TGTGCCAGCAGGGAGGACAGGGGAACAGATACGCAGTATTTT
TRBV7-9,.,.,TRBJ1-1,CASSLRQAKNTEAFF,TGTGCCAGCAGCTTAAGGCAGGCGAAGAACACTGAAGCTTTCTTT
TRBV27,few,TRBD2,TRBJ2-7,CASSLLGGRESSYEQYF,TGTGCCAGCAGTTTATTAGGCGGGAGGGAGAGCTCCTACGAGCAGTACTTC
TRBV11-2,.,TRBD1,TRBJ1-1,CASSPRQGLSTEAFF,TGTGCCAGCAGCCCCCGACAGGGGTTAAGCACTGAAGCTTTCTTT
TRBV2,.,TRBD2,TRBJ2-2,CASRTSGSRTGELFF,TGTGCCAGCAGAACTAGCGGGAGTCGGACCGGGGAGCTGTTTTTT
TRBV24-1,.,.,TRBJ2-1,CASQGSWDNEQFF,TGTGCCAGCCAGGGCTCGTGGGACAATGAGCAGTTCTTC
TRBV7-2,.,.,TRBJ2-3,CASSAMPVTDTQYF,TGTGCCAGCAGCGCGATGCCGGTCACAGATACGCAGTATTTT
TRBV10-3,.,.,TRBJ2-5,CAISVLYQETQYF,TGTGCCATCAGTGTCCTGTACCAAGAGACCCAGTACTTC
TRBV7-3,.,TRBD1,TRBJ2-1,CASSLAGQGSNEQFF,TGTGCCAGCAGCTTGGCGGGACAGGGAAGCAATGAGCAGTTCTTC
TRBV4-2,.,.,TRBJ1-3,CASSQAYGISGNTIYF,TGTGCCAGCAGCCAAGCTTACGGTATCTCTGGAAACACCATATATTTT
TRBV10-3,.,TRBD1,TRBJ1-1,CAISAGQGEAFF,TGTGCCATCAGTGCAGGACAGGGGGAAGCTTTCTTT
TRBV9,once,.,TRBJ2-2,CASSATVNTGELFF,TGTGCCAGCAGCGCCACAGTAAACACCGGGGAGCTGTTTTTT
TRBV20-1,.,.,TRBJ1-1,CRGVSGTEAFF,TGCAGAGGGGTTTCCGGCACTGAAGCTTTCTTT
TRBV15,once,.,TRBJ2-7,CATSRIGVSSYEQYF,TGTGCCACCAGCAGAATCGGGGTGAGCTCCTACGAGCAGTACTTC
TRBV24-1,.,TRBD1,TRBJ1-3,CATSDSRDRGHSGNTIYF,TGTGCCACCAGTGATTCCCGGGACAGGGGGCACTCTGGAAACACCATATATTTT
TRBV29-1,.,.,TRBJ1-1,CSARREGTEAFF,TGCAGCGCCCGAAGAGAGGGCACTGAAGCTTTCTTT